This note documents a single TCR beta chain sequence. The sample comes from a study of T cells in Graves' hyperthyroidism and ophthalmopathy. Germline values: CDR1 LNHNV, CDR2 YYDKDF (reference sequence). This CDR3 is 16 amino acids long. V lost 0 bases, J lost 0 bases, and 9 bases lay in between. TCR beta CDR3 regions were amplified from RNA transcripts. The HTBI primer set served for first-round RT-PCR of the TCR CDR3. TCRdb re-called the multiplex PCR reads through MiXCR, storing one row per CDR3 protein. The sample gives roughly 840,000 distinct CDR3 sequences, around 39% of which show up once; 7% to 10% is in the top ten. In patients aged 18 to 65, hyperthyroidism was newly diagnosed, with duration under 2 months. PBMCs were derived from approximately 10 ml fresh peripheral blood.

The chain joins TRBV15 to TRBJ2-1; D perhaps matches TRBD2 (6 bases). This receptor was taken from a man aged 18 to 29 with Graves' hyperthyroidism. Specimen: blood. CDR3 nucleotide sequence: TGTGCCACCAGCAGAGACTTCGGGGGCTCCTACAATGAGCAGTTCTTC. Residues: CATSRDFGGSYNEQFF.